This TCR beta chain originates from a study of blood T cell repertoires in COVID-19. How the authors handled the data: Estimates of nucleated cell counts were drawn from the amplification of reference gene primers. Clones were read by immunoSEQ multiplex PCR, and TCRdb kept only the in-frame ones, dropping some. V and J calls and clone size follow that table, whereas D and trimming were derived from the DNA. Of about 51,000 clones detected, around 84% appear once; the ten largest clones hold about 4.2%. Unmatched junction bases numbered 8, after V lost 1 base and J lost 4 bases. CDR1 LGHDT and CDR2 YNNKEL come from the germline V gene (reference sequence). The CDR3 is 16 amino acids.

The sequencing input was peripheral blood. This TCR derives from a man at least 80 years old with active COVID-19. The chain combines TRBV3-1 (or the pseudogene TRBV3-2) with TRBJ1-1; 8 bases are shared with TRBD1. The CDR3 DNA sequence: TGTGCCAGCAGCCAAGGGGTCTTAGACAGGGGCACTGAAGCTTTCTTT. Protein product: CASSQGVLDRGTEAFF.